This is a list of T cell receptor beta chains from one sample in a study of shared clonotypes between healthy human individuals. Only in-frame clones appear in the TCRdb table, and some are missing; sequencing was by immunoSEQ multiplex PCR. The sample lists approximately 240,000 clones, 65% occurring once. Sequenced input: memory CD4+ T cells sorted from blood. The receptors originated from a man aged 25-45 years in good health. The CDR3 runs from the conserved cysteine through the conserved F or W.

TRBV7-2 | CASSLQMSSYNEQFF
TRBV28 | CASSTPGLGSNEQFF
TRBV15 | CATSSRAGNQPQHF
TRBV11-3 | CASSPEVNSAEQFF
TRBV5-5 | CASSGMTGEAFF
TRBV2 | CASSVDRIEPQHF
TRBV7-2 | CASSQGGTSGSGNEQFF
TRBV9 | CASSSGTSGKLNTGELFF
TRBV6-6 | CASSFGTVWGYEQFF
TRBV7-2 | CASSLALGSAHRSYNEQFF
TRBV6-1 | CASIGDREETQYF
TRBV7-2 | CASSLVFGSSEQFF
TRBV2 | CASSTPLGDPDVLTF
TRBV5-1 | CASSTGLDNTGELFF
TRBV6-1 | CASSESGGARKGEQFF
TRBV11-3 | CASSLTSGNYNEQFF
TRBV5-1 | CASQTDLSGTGETQYF
TRBV5-1 | CASSGTGLRSYEQYF
TRBV29-1 | CSATNQGAGYTF
TRBV5-1 | CASSLNLGQTYEQYF
TRBV19 | CASSRNRAYNTEAFF
TRBV7-6 | CASSANGNTIYF
TRBV6-5 | CASRRDSSYEQYF
TRBV28 | CASRGGRACTGELFF
TRBV6-6 | CASSRVGTEAFF
TRBV27 | CASSFYLRGGRRGYTF
TRBV10-3 | CAISESTRGLGGGARVDRSGYTF
TRBV28 | CASSLSGQVNQPQHF
TRBV4-3 | CASSQGGNYGYTF
TRBV5-5 | CASSLAGKLNTGELFF
TRBV20-1 | CSAFHTDTQYF
TRBV10-2 | CASSRDGLSMNTEAFF
TRBV7-2 | CASSSGGQGVDTQYF
TRBV7-6 | CASSPGSAQETQYF
TRBV7-6 | CASSLGSSSYNEQFF
TRBV6-5 | CASSYGRGYYEQYF
TRBV27 | CASSLGGSPYNEQFF
TRBV9 | CASSPNPGQGYEQYF
TRBV30 | CAWSVAFPGVYNYEQFF
TRBV28 | CASSSFYEQYF
TRBV2 | CASSGLAGSRTQYF
TRBV10-3 | CAISESAGQGVGEQFF
TRBV10-3 | CAISEAQETQYF
TRBV7-3 | CASSLRFGGDSDNEQFF
TRBV2 | CASRNLGASNQPQHF
TRBV4-1 | CASSQILVRTDTQYF
TRBV12-5 | CASGFGTSGRVRDNEQFF
TRBV7-2 | CASSLDNQYTEAFF
TRBV6-5 | CASSLGQGIGGYTF
TRBV4-1 | CASSHKQGLQETQYF
TRBV19 | CASSMNDRVETQYF
TRBV7-2 | CASRLRDRYTDTQYF
TRBV11-3 | CASSPSSGANVLTF